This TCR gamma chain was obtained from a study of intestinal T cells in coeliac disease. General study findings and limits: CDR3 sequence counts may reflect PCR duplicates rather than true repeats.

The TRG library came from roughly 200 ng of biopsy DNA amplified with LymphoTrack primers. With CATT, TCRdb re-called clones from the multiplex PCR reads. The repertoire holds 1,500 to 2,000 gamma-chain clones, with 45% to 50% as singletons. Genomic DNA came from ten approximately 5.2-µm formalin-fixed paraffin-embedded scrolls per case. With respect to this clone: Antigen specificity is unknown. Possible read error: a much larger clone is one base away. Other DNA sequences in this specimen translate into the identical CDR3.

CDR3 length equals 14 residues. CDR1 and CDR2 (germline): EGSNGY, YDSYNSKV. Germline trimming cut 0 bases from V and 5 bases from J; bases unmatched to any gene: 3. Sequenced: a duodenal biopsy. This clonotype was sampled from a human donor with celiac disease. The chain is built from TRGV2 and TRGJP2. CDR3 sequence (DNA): TGTGCCACCTGGGACGGGCTCAGTGATTGGATCAAGACGTTT. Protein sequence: CATWDGLSDWIKTF.